Below, 16 T cell receptor beta chains from the same sample are listed, as sequenced in a study of PD-L1 blockade in urothelial cancer. Sequencing used immunoSEQ multiplex PCR; TCRdb keeps in-frame clones, though not all of them. The table shows roughly 120,000 clones, with approximately 90% occurring only once. Time point: peripheral blood 6 weeks after treatment start. Specimen: PBMCs, collected around atezolizumab (anti-PD-L1) treatment. The receptor set was obtained from a man in his fifties or sixties with urothelial cancer.

The chain carries TRBV6-5 and TRBJ1-4; the match to TRBD1 covers 8 bases. V gave up 0 bases and J gave up 7 bases; unmatched junction bases: 4. CDR1 is MNHEY and CDR2 is SVGAGI in the germline V gene. The CDR3 is 15 residues long. In DNA, the CDR3 is TGTGCCAGCAGTTACTCCGGACAGGGTGGTGAAAAACTGTTTTTT. Protein sequence: CASSYSGQGGEKLFF.

The V call is TRBV28, the J call TRBJ2-3, with TRBD2 matching over 14 bases. There are 20 residues in the CDR3. CDR1 MDHEN and CDR2 SYDVKM come from the germline V gene. Trimming cost V 4 bases and J 5 bases; bases outside gene matches: 17. This CDR3 is CASSSPPKRLAGGLIDTQYF. CDR3 nucleotide sequence: TGTGCCAGCAGTTCCCCCCCTAAAAGACTAGCGGGAGGGTTAATAGATACGCAGTATTTT.

The chain has TRBV7-2 and TRBJ2-1; 8 nucleotides line up with TRBD2. This CDR3 comprises 14 residues. CDR1 is SGHTA and CDR2 is FQGNSA in the germline V gene. Trimming took 3 bases from V and 6 from J; bases not matched to a gene: 4. CDR3 bases: TGTGCCAGCAGCTTCCGGGGGGGGACCAATGAGCAGTTCTTC. Translating gives CASSFRGGTNEQFF.

J is TRBJ2-5 and V is TRBV9; weak D call: TRBD2 (7 bases). V lost 3 bases, J lost 5 bases, and 26 bases lay in between. This CDR3 comprises 18 residues. Germline assignment: CDR1 SGDLS and CDR2 YYNGEE. In nucleotides, the CDR3 is TGTGCCAGCAGCGGACCAAACTTAGCCGGGGGGCCTCAGGAGACCCAGTACTTC. The encoded protein is CASSGPNLAGGPQETQYF. Full variable domain (missing parts from reference TRBV9 and TRBJ2-5): DSGVTQTPKHLITATGQRVTLRCSPRSGDLSVYWYQQSLDQGLQFLIQYYNGEERAKGNILERFSAQQFPDLHSELNLSSLELGDSALYFCASSGPNLAGGPQETQYFGPGTRLLVL.

This chain joins TRBV7-2 and TRBJ2-5; D is possibly TRBD1 (6 bases). The V and J ends lost 2 bases and 2 bases respectively, with 9 bases between them. Germline CDR1 and CDR2: SGHTA and FQGNSA. The CDR3 loop spans 14 amino acids. The CDR3 sequence is CASSLFGQQETQYF. The CDR3 region has the DNA TGTGCCAGCAGCTTATTCGGACAGCAAGAGACCCAGTACTTC.

This clone was found a few times. The chain carries TRBV7-2 and TRBJ2-5; TRBD2 agrees at 9 bases. The V and J ends lost 5 bases and 1 base, in that order; junction bases with no gene match: 8. CDR3 length: 16 amino acids. Germline CDR1 and CDR2: SGHTA and FQGNSA. Here the CDR3 reads CASSPRTSVFQETQYF. The DNA of the CDR3 is TGTGCCAGCAGCCCCCGGACTAGCGTCTTCCAAGAGACCCAGTACTTC.

This chain connects TRBV4-1 to TRBJ2-1; a weak D match, TRBD2 (6 bases). The length of the CDR3 is 15 residues. From germline, CDR1 is MGHRA and CDR2 YSYEKL. Trimming cost V 1 base and J 4 bases, with 11 bases left between them. CDR3 protein: CASSQALAEYNEQFF. The CDR3 DNA sequence: TGCGCCAGCAGCCAAGCATTAGCGGAGTACAATGAGCAGTTCTTC.

The V call is TRBV18, the J call TRBJ2-1; a possible D gene is TRBD2 (5 bases). Germline V gene sequence: CDR1 KGHSH, CDR2 LQKENI. This CDR3 is 14 amino acids long. V was trimmed by 2 bases and J by 8 bases, leaving 13 bases between them. CDR3 nucleotides: TGTGCCAGCTCACCAGGCACCACTAGGTATGAGCAGTTCTTC. Translation gives CASSPGTTRYEQFF.

The genes are TRBV6-5 and TRBJ1-5; TRBD1 aligns across 7 bases. Trimming cost V 10 bases and J 9 bases; bases outside gene matches: 12. The V gene's germline CDR1 is MNHEY and CDR2 SVGAGI. The length of the CDR3 is 13 residues. DNA of the CDR3: TGTGCCACCAAACCCGACAGGGTCGCGCCCCAGCATTTT. Translated, it gives CATKPDRVAPQHF.

This clone has just one count. The chain employs TRBV7-6 and TRBJ2-1; 11 bases agree with TRBD2. The CDR3 totals 16 residues. V was pared by 5 bases and J by 9 bases, with 12 bases of the junction left unmatched. CDR1 and CDR2 from the germline V gene are SGHVS and FNYEAQ. The CDR3 region has the DNA TGTGCCAGCAGCAGGCCGGGTAGCGGGGGGGTTAGTGAGCAGTTCTTC. It codes for CASSRPGSGGVSEQFF.

The J gene is TRBJ2-3, the V gene TRBV19; TRBD1 matches at 8 bases. The CDR3 runs to 14 residues. Germline assignment: CDR1 LNHDA and CDR2 SQIVND (reference sequence). Trimming removed 7 bases from V and 2 bases from J; junction bases left unmatched: 5. As DNA, the CDR3 is TGTGCCAGTAAAAGGACAGGGAACACAGATACGCAGTATTTT. This translates into CASKRTGNTDTQYF. The variable domain in full, completed from reference TRBV19 and TRBJ2-3, reads DGGITQSPKYLFRKEGQNVTLSCEQNLNHDAMYWYRQDPGQGLRLIYYSQIVNDFQKGDIAEGYSVSREKKESFPLTVTSAQKNPTAFYLCASKRTGNTDTQYFGPGTRLTVL.

This clone was observed a single time. The CDR3 sequence: CASSEADRRLAGDKTTGELFF. CDR3 sequence (DNA): TGTGCCAGCAGTGAAGCGGACCGCAGGCTAGCGGGAGATAAAACCACCGGGGAGCTGTTTTTT. This sequence joins TRBV2 and TRBJ2-2; 10 bases fit TRBD2. The CDR3 runs to 21 residues. The junction had 17 bases not matched to a gene; V was cut back by 0 bases and J by 4 bases. Germline CDR1 SNHLY, CDR2 FYNNEI.

The chain is built from TRBV6-5 and TRBJ2-5; 10 nucleotides align to TRBD2. Germline CDR1 is MNHEY and CDR2 is SVGAGI. The CDR3 has 16 amino acids. V gave up 1 base and J gave up 6 bases; unmatched junction bases: 8. In nucleotides, the CDR3 is TGTGCCAGCAGTTACTTGCAAGCGGGGGGGCCGAAGACCCAGTACTTC. It is translated as CASSYLQAGGPKTQYF.

This chain joins TRBV4-3 and TRBJ2-7; TRBD1 agrees at 8 bases. V was clipped by 1 base and J by 1 base; unmatched bases: 3. Per the germline V gene, CDR1 is LGHNA and CDR2 is YSLEER. This CDR3 comprises 15 residues. The CDR3 bases are TGCGCCAGCAGCCAAGGACAGGGGATTTCCTACGAGCAGTACTTC. This translates into CASSQGQGISYEQYF.

The V call is TRBV28, the J call TRBJ1-2; the D gene is possibly TRBD1 (6 bases). Germline V CDR1 and CDR2: MDHEN, SYDVKM. V lost 6 bases to trimming and J lost 6 bases, with 11 bases between them. CDR3 length: 12 amino acids. The CDR3 DNA follows: TGTGCCAGCAGCACAGGGACCGATGGCTACACCTTC. As protein: CASSTGTDGYTF.

This chain connects TRBV30 to TRBJ2-5, with 7 bases identical to TRBD1. The V and J ends lost 1 base and 2 bases, in that order; junction bases with no gene match: 10. Per germline, CDR1 GTSNPN and CDR2 SVGIG (reference sequence). This CDR3 comprises 16 residues. The chain's CDR3 is CAWSAWTGLGQETQYF. The CDR3 nucleotides read TGTGCCTGGAGTGCATGGACAGGATTGGGACAAGAGACCCAGTACTTC.